This T cell receptor beta chain came from a study of cytomegalovirus exposure and HLA in healthy donors (TCRdb year 2017). In terms of the full investigation: The roughly 650 repertoires of the first cohort and the 110 or so validation repertoires were produced on the same platform, according to a later analysis. A separate validation cohort of roughly 130 different subjects was used in addition to the approximately 640-subject first cohort. The study aimed to test whether cataloging public T cell receptors could reveal signatures of past pathogen exposure. High-throughput TCR immunosequencing, statistical association of individual TCRs with disease status, and machine learning were combined to predict cytomegalovirus infection status.

With respect to this clone: Its antigen remains undetermined. The input lacks base qualities; no much larger clone sits a single base away.

Receptors were amplified or captured by the immunoSEQ multiplex PCR assay. For the original study's pipeline: To diagnose cytomegalovirus status from the catalog of TCR beta chain sequences, a statistical classification framework was built. TCRdb provides this immuneACCESS table in a form limited to in-frame rearrangements. Some clones are lacking; in checked studies, under half of them reflect an unresolved V gene, and why the rest are absent is not known. That table supplies the V and J calls and clone size; D and trimming were determined from the DNA. For this sample there are about 160,000 clones; around nine tenths appear just once. The ten largest clones represent under 3% of the sample. Study-level results and caveats: Most TCR sequences were seen in very few donors, while some public TCRs were found in many individuals. Of the cluster scores, about 94% were above 0 in a later analysis, which found that TCRs clustered in the first cohort also tended to co-occur in the approximately 120 validation repertoires. Three of the identified cytomegalovirus-associated TCR beta chains were confirmed in vitro to be specific for cytomegalovirus antigens. The classifier was reported to diagnose cytomegalovirus status with high specificity and sensitivity in both the original cohort and the validation cohort. It was suggested by the authors that the approach could potentially be generalized to other disease states and immunological phenotypes. In the study, roughly 160 TCR beta chains were listed as associated with cytomegalovirus. A later analysis lacked HLA typing for the validation cohort, so it scored co-occurrence in that cohort across all 120 or so repertoires.

Donors formed part of the validation cohort, which comprised 120 or so subjects and was distinct from the first cohort of 550 to 850 subjects. The CDR3 numbers 16 residues from cysteine through phenylalanine. This entry keeps only the CDR3 DNA: 48 bases, framed from base 1. CDR1 and CDR2, looked up from the germline V gene, are MGHDK and SYGVNS. The germline V end is reduced by 3 bases and the J end by 9 bases; junction bases left unmatched: 11. Here the chain combines TRBV25-1 and TRBJ2-1; TRBD2 aligns with 10 central bases. This clonotype was sampled from a man in his late teens or twenties in good health and CMV-seronegative. Source material: PBMCs. At the DNA level, the sequence is TGTGCCAGCAGTGACAGCGGGAGGGCCAAAGATCTTGAGCAGTTCTTC. It encodes CASSDSGRAKDLEQFF.